The 22 T cell receptor beta chains listed next were all sequenced from one sample in a study of blood T cell repertoires in COVID-19. Measured with immunoSEQ multiplex PCR; TCRdb has only the in-frame clones, and not every one. This table has about 100,000 clones, approximately 80% appearing once. Input material: peripheral blood. Receptors originate from a man in his 70s with acute or convalescent COVID-19.

The chain couples TRBV5-5 to TRBJ2-1; tentative D call: TRBD2 (6 bases). The germline gives CDR1 SGHKS, CDR2 YYEKEE (reference sequence). V was shortened by 0 bases and J by 8 bases, with 27 bases between the two germline ends. CDR3 length: 19 amino acids. CDR3 nucleotide sequence: TGTGCCAGCAGCTTGGGTCAGGTCCCGCGGGGTTTATTCGTCGATGAGCAGTTCTTC. Translating gives CASSLGQVPRGLFVDEQFF.

The V call is TRBV7-6, the J call TRBJ1-6; D call uncertain. CDR1 and CDR2 (germline): SGHVS, FNYEAQ. V shed 5 bases and J shed 7 bases, with 15 bases lying between them. The CDR3 runs to 15 residues. CDR3 sequence: CASSLGAPGNSPLHF. The CDR3 DNA follows: TGTGCCAGCAGCCTGGGAGCTCCGGGAAATTCACCCCTCCACTTT.

V is TRBV10-3 and J is TRBJ2-2; D possibly corresponds to TRBD1 (5 bases). CDR1 ENHRY and CDR2 SYGVKD come from the germline V gene. The CDR3 spans 12 residues. V was clipped by 8 bases and J by 6 bases, with 10 bases between them. DNA for the CDR3: TGTGCCATCCGGGCAGGGCCCGGGGAGCTGTTTTTT. This sequence encodes CAIRAGPGELFF.

The chain uses TRBV7-6 and TRBJ2-3, with 12 positions matching TRBD2. This CDR3 contains 18 residues. The germline CDR1 and CDR2 sequences are SGHVS and FNYEAQ. The junction had 10 bases not matched to a gene; V was cut back by 4 bases and J by 2 bases. CDR3 region: CASSSTSGGLPYTDTQYF. The CDR3 nucleotides are TGTGCCAGCAGCTCCACTAGCGGGGGGCTCCCTTACACAGATACGCAGTATTTT.

The gene calls are TRBV19 and TRBJ2-7, with 8 bases identical to TRBD1. J lost 3 bases, V lost 6 bases, and 4 bases had no gene match. Germline V gene sequence: CDR1 LNHDA, CDR2 SQIVND (reference sequence). This CDR3 is built from 13 residues. In DNA form, the CDR3 reads TGTGCCAGTAGAGAGGGACAGGACTACGAGCAGTACTTC. Protein product: CASREGQDYEQYF. The complete variable domain, with remaining parts taken from reference TRBV19 and TRBJ2-7, reads DGGITQSPKYLFRKEGQNVTLSCEQNLNHDAMYWYRQDPGQGLRLIYYSQIVNDFQKGDIAEGYSVSREKKESFPLTVTSAQKNPTAFYLCASREGQDYEQYFGPGTRLTVT.

This clone occurred once. This chain joins TRBV7-9 and TRBJ1-1; possibly TRBD1 for D (5 bases). Trimming shortened V by 2 bases and J by 7 bases, and 11 bases separated the two germline ends. The CDR3 covers 13 residues. CDR1 is SEHNR and CDR2 is FQNEAQ in the germline V gene (reference sequence). CDR3 bases: TGTGCCAGCAGCTTAAGCGGGGCGGTTGAAGCTTTCTTT. Protein product: CASSLSGAVEAFF.

The chain is built from TRBV19 and TRBJ1-5; tentatively, D is TRBD1 (6 bases). The CDR3 length is 14 residues. The V and J ends lost 7 bases and 4 bases respectively, with 14 bases between them. Per the germline V gene, CDR1 is LNHDA and CDR2 is SQIVND (reference sequence). The CDR3 loop is CASNQGRANQPQHF. The CDR3 DNA sequence: TGTGCCAGTAACCAGGGGAGGGCGAATCAGCCCCAGCATTTT.

The V and J genes are TRBV7-3 and TRBJ2-1; 8 bases fit TRBD1. CDR1 is SGHTA and CDR2 is FQGTGA in the germline V gene. Trimming cost V 5 bases and J 10 bases; bases outside gene matches: 4. The CDR3 runs 12 residues. The CDR3 sequence is CASSADRGEQFF. The CDR3 region has the DNA TGTGCCAGCAGCGCCGACAGGGGAGAGCAGTTCTTC.

The chain is built from TRBV18 and TRBJ1-1, with 7 positions matching TRBD1. Germline-derived CDR1 and CDR2 are KGHSH and LQKENI. Trimming cost V 5 bases and J 0 bases; bases outside gene matches: 3. CDR3 length equals 14 residues. CDR3 amino acids: CASSLGQLNTEAFF. The CDR3 coding sequence is TGTGCCAGCTCATTGGGACAGCTGAACACTGAAGCTTTCTTT.

The gene calls are TRBV5-3 and TRBJ1-5; D not certain. TRBV5-3 is reported as an ORF; its role is uncertain. The CDR3 has 15 residues. V was cut by 4 bases and J by 0 bases, with 11 bases left in between. DNA for the CDR3: TGTGCCAGAAGCCCCCATACACGTAGCAATCAGCCCCAGCATTTT. Its translation: CARSPHTRSNQPQHF.

As concerns this clone: The DNA is left out, because the CDR3 cannot be placed on it with certainty; the CDR3 is given as TCRdb lists it. The chain links TRBV19 to TRBJ2-7; TRBD2 is taken as the D call from the table, unchecked against the DNA. The CDR3 spans 17 residues, counting both ends. Germline V gene data show CDR1 as LNHDA and CDR2 as SQIVND (reference sequence). The CDR3 region is CASSNSGTSGRAGEQYF.

The genes are TRBV3-1 (or the pseudogene TRBV3-2) and TRBJ1-2, with D maybe TRBD1 (6 bases). The germline V and J ends were trimmed by 0 bases and 7 bases, with 15 bases remaining between them. The CDR3 runs 15 residues. CDR1 is LGHDT and CDR2 is YNNKEL in the germline V gene (reference sequence). The DNA of the CDR3 is TGTGCCAGCAGCCAAGACGGGGGGCGGGGGCCTGGCTACACCTTC. Encoded protein: CASSQDGGRGPGYTF.

This clone was seen once. The rearrangement uses TRBV18 and TRBJ2-1; 11 bases align to TRBD2. V was clipped by 3 bases and J by 7 bases; unmatched bases: 8. The CDR3 length is 16 residues. Germline V gene lookup returns CDR1 KGHSH and CDR2 LQKENI. Here the CDR3 DNA reads TGTGCCAGCTCACCTCTACTAGCGGGGGTCAAAAATGAGCAGTTCTTC. Its translation: CASSPLLAGVKNEQFF.

V gene TRBV27 combines with J gene TRBJ1-2; D perhaps matches TRBD1 (5 bases). CDR1 and CDR2 (germline): MNHEY, SMNVEV (reference sequence). This CDR3 contains 14 residues. Trimming took 3 bases from V and 4 from J, leaving 12 bases between them. The CDR3 protein is CASSFSGGPYGYTF. CDR3 sequence (DNA): TGTGCCAGCAGTTTTAGCGGGGGACCCTATGGCTACACCTTC.

Written as DNA, the CDR3 is TGTGCCACCGGGGCGGGGGCCTACAATGAGCAGTTCTTC. This codes for CATGAGAYNEQFF. The chain couples TRBV24-1 to TRBJ2-1, with 7 positions matching TRBD2. Germline V lookup: CDR1 KGHDR, CDR2 SFDVKD. This CDR3 has 13 residues. J was trimmed by 2 bases and V by 9 bases; bases with no gene match: 3.

The chain joins TRBV10-1 to TRBJ2-7, with 9 positions matching TRBD1. V shed 6 bases, J shed 3 bases, and the junction held 9 bases outside the gene matches. Germline CDR1 is WNHNN and CDR2 is SYGVQD (reference sequence). CDR3 length: 15 amino acids. The CDR3 coding sequence is TGCGCCAGCAGGCTGCGGACAGGGGAAAACTACGAGCAGTACTTC. Amino acid sequence: CASRLRTGENYEQYF.

In the case of this clone: This sample also contains other DNA sequences that code for the same CDR3. The chain employs TRBV18 and TRBJ2-7; TRBD2 matches 8 bases. V shed 3 bases, J shed 3 bases, and the junction held 7 bases outside the gene matches. CDR1 and CDR2 (germline): KGHSH, LQKENI. CDR3 size: 15 residues. CDR3 amino acids: CASSPGGSGVYEQYF. CDR3 nucleotides: TGTGCCAGCTCACCTGGGGGTAGCGGGGTCTACGAGCAGTACTTC.

The chain links TRBV2 to TRBJ2-3; 7 positions agree with TRBD1. Per germline, CDR1 SNHLY and CDR2 FYNNEI. With V trimmed by 4 bases and J by 4 bases, 11 bases remained unmatched. The CDR3 spans 16 residues. The CDR3 region is CASSGGTALGADTQYF. In nucleotides, the CDR3 is TGTGCCAGCAGTGGAGGGACAGCCCTTGGCGCAGATACGCAGTATTTT.

The rearrangement uses TRBV7-9 and TRBJ1-3; D gene unclear. Germline loops: CDR1 SEHNR, CDR2 FQNEAQ (reference sequence). V shed 6 bases and J shed 2 bases, with 20 bases lying between them. This CDR3 is 17 amino acids long. CDR3 in amino acids: CASRPPSSFGAGNTIYF. The CDR3 bases are TGTGCCAGCAGGCCCCCTTCCAGCTTCGGGGCTGGAAACACCATATATTTT.

This clone was observed once. The V call is TRBV2, the J call TRBJ2-5; 7 bases agree with TRBD2. The junction had 3 bases not matched to a gene; V was cut back by 7 bases and J by 1 base. The CDR3 has 13 residues. In germline, CDR1 is SNHLY, CDR2 FYNNEI. The CDR3 DNA follows: TGTGCCAGCACAGGGACTACCCAAGAGACCCAGTACTTC. This sequence encodes CASTGTTQETQYF.

The genes are TRBV18 and TRBJ1-5; 11 nucleotides match TRBD1. The germline V gene has CDR1 KGHSH and CDR2 LQKENI. The CDR3 loop spans 15 amino acids. V was clipped by 8 bases and J by 6 bases; unmatched bases: 9. CDR3 coding DNA: TGTGCCAGCCGAGGGACAGGGGGTGAGGGTCAGCCCCAGCATTTT. Protein: CASRGTGGEGQPQHF. Full variable domain (remainder filled in from reference TRBV18 and TRBJ1-5): NAGVMQNPRHLVRRRGQEARLRCSPMKGHSHVYWYRQLPEEGLKFMVYLQKENIIDESGMPKERFSAEFPKEGPSILRIQQVVRGDSAAYFCASRGTGGEGQPQHFGDGTRLSIL.

This clone has a single count. This chain uses TRBV10-3 with TRBJ1-5, with D possibly matching TRBD1 (5 bases). Looked up from germline, CDR1 is ENHRY and CDR2 is SYGVKD. The CDR3 spans 14 residues. V was trimmed by 3 bases and J by 6 bases, leaving 12 bases between them. CDR3 region: CAISDRQRGQPQHF. DNA for the CDR3: TGTGCCATCAGTGATCGACAGAGAGGTCAGCCCCAGCATTTT.